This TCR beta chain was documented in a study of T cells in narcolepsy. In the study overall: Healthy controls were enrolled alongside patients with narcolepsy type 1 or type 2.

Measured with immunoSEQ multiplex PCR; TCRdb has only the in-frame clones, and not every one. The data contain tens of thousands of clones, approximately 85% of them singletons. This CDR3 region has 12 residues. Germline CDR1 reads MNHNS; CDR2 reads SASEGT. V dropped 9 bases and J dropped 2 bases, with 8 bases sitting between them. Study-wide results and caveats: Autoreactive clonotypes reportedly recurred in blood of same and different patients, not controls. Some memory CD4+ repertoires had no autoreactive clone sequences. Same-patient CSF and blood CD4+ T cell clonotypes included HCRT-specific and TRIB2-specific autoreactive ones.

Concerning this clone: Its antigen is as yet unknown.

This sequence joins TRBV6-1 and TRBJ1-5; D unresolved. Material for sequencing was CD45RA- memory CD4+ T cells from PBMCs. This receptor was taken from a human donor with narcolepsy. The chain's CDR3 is CASKRGNQPQHF. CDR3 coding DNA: TGTGCCAGTAAACGGGGCAATCAGCCCCAGCATTTT.